This TCR beta chain was found in a study of T cell repertoires in ileal Crohn's disease. This clone was seen a few times. Antigen: not known. This CDR3 is built from 15 residues. V was trimmed by 2 bases and J by 3 bases, leaving 11 bases between them. The germline V gene has CDR1 LNHDA and CDR2 SQIVND (reference sequence). Some clones are missing from TCRdb's copy, which holds only in-frame ones; the method was immunoSEQ multiplex PCR. Of 30,000 or so clones in the sample, roughly 77% are singletons; the top ten hold 5.5% to 6.5%. General study findings and limits: Clonality above 26.8% at surgery always came with endoscopic recurrence.

J is TRBJ1-5 and V is TRBV19, with D perhaps matching TRBD1 (6 bases). The sequenced sample was ileal tissue. The sequence was collected from an adult with Crohn's disease. The CDR3 region is CASSIKAGANQPQHF. In nucleotides, the CDR3 is TGTGCCAGTAGTATAAAGGCAGGGGCCAATCAGCCCCAGCATTTT. Variable domain in full (rest from reference TRBV19 and TRBJ1-5): DGGITQSPKYLFRKEGQNVTLSCEQNLNHDAMYWYRQDPGQGLRLIYYSQIVNDFQKGDIAEGYSVSREKKESFPLTVTSAQKNPTAFYLCASSIKAGANQPQHFGDGTRLSIL.